This T cell receptor beta chain was found in a study of T cell repertoires in cytomegalovirus infection. Study-wide background: Public TCR beta signature analysis indicated the presence of both CMV infection and matching HLA type.

Germline V gene lookup returns CDR1 SGHNT and CDR2 YYREEE (reference sequence). With 4 bases clipped from V and 2 bases from J, the junction kept 4 bases outside the gene matches. The CDR3 has 14 amino acids. MiXCR, applied by TCRdb to the reads, yields one record per CDR3 protein. The sample has about 240,000 distinct CDR3 sequences, approximately 6.7% seen once. Whole-study findings and limits: The ex vivo response showed dominance by HLA-C-restricted CMV-specific TCR beta clonotypes. Totalled public TCR beta family frequency picked out people who carried CMV plus the relevant HLA.

This clonotype was observed at least ten times. The antigen is unknown. The receptor was isolated from a human donor in good health (CMV status not recorded). Some clones in this sample may be carry-over from other donors' samples. The chain employs TRBV5-4 and TRBJ2-7; 9 bases line up with TRBD1. The sample comprised PBMCs. The CDR3 here is CASSGGQGAYEQYF. CDR3 DNA: TGTGCCAGCAGCGGGGGACAGGGAGCCTACGAGCAGTACTTC.